The 13 T cell receptor beta chains presented below share a single source sample, sequenced in a study of T cells in Graves' hyperthyroidism and ophthalmopathy. The source material, RNA transcripts, was used to amplify TCR beta CDR3 regions. RT-PCR in the first round (using the HTBI primer set) targeted the TCR CDR3. TCRdb itself ran the multiplex PCR reads through MiXCR, one entry per CDR3 protein. The sample contains under 450,000 distinct CDR3 sequences, roughly 13% of which appear only once. Sequenced material: blood. The receptors here all came from a man younger than 40 with Graves' hyperthyroidism that later progressed to Graves' ophthalmopathy.

This clonotype was observed many times. The J gene is TRBJ2-1, the V gene TRBV6-1; TRBD2 aligns across 14 bases. J lost 10 bases, V lost 7 bases, and 9 bases had no gene match. Germline V gives CDR1 MNHNS, CDR2 SASEGT. The CDR3 is made up of 15 amino acids. Here the CDR3 reads CASTLGLAGALEQFF. The CDR3 DNA is TGTGCCAGCACCCTGGGACTAGCGGGAGCTCTGGAGCAGTTCTTC.

The chain couples TRBV14 to TRBJ2-1, with TRBD2 as a possible D gene (7 bases). CDR3 length: 14 amino acids. Looked up from germline, CDR1 is SGHDN and CDR2 is FVKESK. V lost 3 bases, J lost 3 bases, and 9 bases lay in between. CDR3 DNA sequence: TGTGCCAGCAGCCAGAGGGGGGGCTACAATGAGCAGTTCTTC. This codes for CASSQRGGYNEQFF. Combining the CDR3 with reference TRBV14 and TRBJ2-1 gives the whole variable domain EAGVTQFPSHSVIEKGQTVTLRCDPISGHDNLYWYRRVMGKEIKFLLHFVKESKQDESGMPNNRFLAERTGGTYSTLKVQPAELEDSGVYFCASSQRGGYNEQFFGPGTRLTVL.

This clonotype showed up many times. This chain uses TRBV7-2 with TRBJ2-2, with D maybe TRBD2 (6 bases). The CDR3 runs to 16 residues. The V and J ends lost 2 bases and 3 bases respectively, with 13 bases between them. Germline V lookup: CDR1 SGHTA, CDR2 FQGNSA. DNA for the CDR3: TGTGCCAGCAGCTTACTCGCCGGGGGATACACCGGGGAGCTGTTTTTT. It encodes CASSLLAGGYTGELFF.

This clonotype appeared many times. The chain is built from TRBV24-1 and TRBJ2-1; 13 bases match TRBD2. V lost 4 bases to trimming and J lost 8 bases; unmatched junction nucleotides: 16. The CDR3 has 19 residues. CDR1 is KGHDR, CDR2 SFDVKD, per germline. CDR3 DNA sequence: TGTGCCACCAGTGACACTAGCGGGGGGGCTCCGACCTTACAAGATGAGCAGTTCTTC. This gives the protein CATSDTSGGAPTLQDEQFF.

Concerning this clonotype itself: Since a much larger clone is just one base distant, this may be a read error. This chain uses TRBV7-9 with TRBJ2-7, with D uncertain. Trimming pared 1 base from V and 0 bases from J, leaving 4 bases between. Per the germline V gene, CDR1 is SEHNR and CDR2 is FQNEAQ (reference sequence). This CDR3 contains 13 residues. CDR3 nucleotides: TGTGCCAGCAGCTTAGACTACTCCTACGAGCAGTACTTC. This sequence encodes CASSLDYSYEQYF. The complete variable domain, with remaining parts taken from reference TRBV7-9 and TRBJ2-7, reads DTGVSQNPRHKITKRGQNVTFRCDPISEHNRLYWYRQTLGQGPEFLTYFQNEAQLEKSRLLSDRFSAERPKGSFSTLEIQRTEQGDSAMYLCASSLDYSYEQYFGPGTRLTVT.

This clonotype was observed a few times. This sequence joins TRBV11-2 and TRBJ1-1, with D possibly matching TRBD1 (5 bases). The V end was cut by 5 bases, the J end by 4 bases, with 14 bases between. The germline V gene has CDR1 SGHAT and CDR2 FQNNGV. The CDR3 contains 14 residues. Here the CDR3 reads CASSPGLETTEAFF. In DNA, the CDR3 is TGTGCCAGCAGCCCAGGGTTAGAGACCACTGAAGCTTTCTTT. The full variable domain, with the rest looked up from reference TRBV11-2 and TRBJ1-1, is EAGVAQSPRYKIIEKRQSVAFWCNPISGHATLYWYQQILGQGPKLLIQFQNNGVVDDSQLPKDRFSAERLKGVDSTLKIQPAKLEDSAVYLCASSPGLETTEAFFGQGTRLTVV.

V gene TRBV20-1 combines with J gene TRBJ2-5; perhaps TRBD2 as D (6 bases). Germline V gene data show CDR1 as DFQATT and CDR2 as SNEGSKA (reference sequence). Trimming removed 8 bases at V and 2 bases at J, with 12 bases between. The CDR3 has 12 residues. For the CDR3, the DNA is TGCAGTCCTGTTGGGGGGCAAGAGACCCAGTACTTC. Translated, it gives CSPVGGQETQYF.

J is TRBJ1-5 and V is TRBV19, with TRBD1 identical over 7 bases. Germline CDR1 reads LNHDA; CDR2 reads SQIVND (reference sequence). V lost 3 bases and J lost 5; bases outside the gene matches: 10. The CDR3 extends over 16 amino acids. CDR3 amino acids: CASSIHNRGIDQPQHF. The CDR3 bases are TGTGCCAGTAGTATTCACAACAGGGGAATAGATCAGCCCCAGCATTTT.

The gene calls are TRBV29-1 and TRBJ2-4, with D perhaps matching TRBD1 (5 bases). There are 19 residues in the CDR3. The ends were cut back, 1 base at V and 6 bases at J, with 28 bases in the middle. Germline values: CDR1 SQVTM, CDR2 ANQGSEA. CDR3 DNA: TGCAGCGTTGAAGCCCCCGGCCCCCAGGGTCAAAACCCCAGAAACATTCAGTACTTC. Protein sequence: CSVEAPGPQGQNPRNIQYF.

This clonotype was picked up many times. V is TRBV28 and J is TRBJ1-2; D is undetermined. This CDR3 comprises 13 residues. Germline CDR1 MDHEN, CDR2 SYDVKM. The V end lost 4 bases, the J end lost 2 bases, and 8 bases lay between the germline ends. CDR3 in DNA: TGTGCCAGCAGTTCATGGCGGAACTATGGCTACACCTTC. Amino acid sequence: CASSSWRNYGYTF.

This clonotype was seen ten or more times. The chain's CDR3 is CASNPGQSSYEQYF. The CDR3, as DNA: TGCGCCAGCAACCCGGGACAAAGCTCCTACGAGCAGTACTTC. V and J are TRBV10-2 and TRBJ2-7, with D maybe TRBD1 (6 bases). This CDR3 contains 14 residues. CDR1 is WSHSY, CDR2 SAAADI, per germline. The germline V and J ends were trimmed by 7 bases and 0 bases, with 13 bases remaining between them.

This clonotype appeared a few times. The chain uses TRBV9 and TRBJ2-7; 7 nucleotides agree with TRBD2. V lost 0 bases to trimming and J lost 3 bases; unmatched junction nucleotides: 6. This CDR3 region has 15 residues. CDR1 is SGDLS, CDR2 YYNGEE, per germline. DNA for the CDR3: TGTGCCAGCAGCGTAGGGGTGACTAGCTACTACGAGCAGTACTTC. It specifies CASSVGVTSYYEQYF.

The J gene is TRBJ2-5, the V gene TRBV4-1, with a weak D call TRBD2 (7 bases). Germline CDR1 is MGHRA and CDR2 is YSYEKL. CDR3 length equals 15 residues. The V end lost 0 bases, the J end lost 4 bases, and 12 bases lay between the germline ends. The CDR3 protein is CASSQDPRGGETQYF. CDR3 DNA: TGCGCCAGCAGCCAAGATCCGAGGGGGGGAGAGACCCAGTACTTC.